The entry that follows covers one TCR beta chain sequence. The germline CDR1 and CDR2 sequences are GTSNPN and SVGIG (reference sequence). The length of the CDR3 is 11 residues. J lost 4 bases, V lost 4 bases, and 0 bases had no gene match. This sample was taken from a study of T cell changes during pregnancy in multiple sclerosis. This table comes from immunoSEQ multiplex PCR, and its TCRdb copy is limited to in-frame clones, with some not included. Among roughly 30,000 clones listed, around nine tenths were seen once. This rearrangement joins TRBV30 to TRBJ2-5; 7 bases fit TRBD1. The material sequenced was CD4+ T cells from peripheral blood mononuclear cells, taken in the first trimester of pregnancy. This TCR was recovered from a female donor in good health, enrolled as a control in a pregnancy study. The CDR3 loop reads CAWKGAETQYF. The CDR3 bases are TGTGCCTGGAAGGGGGCAGAGACCCAGTACTTC.